This section outlines one T cell receptor beta chain sequence together with its context. Original handling: Nucleated cell counts were estimated from reference gene primer amplification. TCRdb's table, derived via immunoSEQ multiplex PCR, lists solely in-frame clones and lacks some. V and J calls and clone size follow that table, whereas D and trimming were derived from the DNA. Seen here are fewer than 200,000 clones, roughly four fifths observed once, and the top ten hold roughly a tenth. The sample belongs to a study of blood T cell repertoires in COVID-19. About the study: The United States, Italy and Spain were the sources of the acute and convalescent COVID-19 samples. The cDNA or gDNA used as material had been derived from T cells, B-cell-depleted T cells, or PBMCs.

Trimming pared 0 bases from V and 1 base from J, leaving 7 bases between. CDR1 is SGHRS and CDR2 is YFSETQ in the germline V gene. The CDR3 covers 14 residues. The sequencing sample was made of peripheral blood. The receptor was derived from a man between 65 and 85 years old with active or convalescent COVID-19. V usage is TRBV5-1 and J usage is TRBJ1-1; D remains unclear. CDR3 DNA sequence: TGCGCCAGCAGCTTGGCGGGGTGGAACACTGAAGCTTTCTTT. Amino acid sequence: CASSLAGWNTEAFF.